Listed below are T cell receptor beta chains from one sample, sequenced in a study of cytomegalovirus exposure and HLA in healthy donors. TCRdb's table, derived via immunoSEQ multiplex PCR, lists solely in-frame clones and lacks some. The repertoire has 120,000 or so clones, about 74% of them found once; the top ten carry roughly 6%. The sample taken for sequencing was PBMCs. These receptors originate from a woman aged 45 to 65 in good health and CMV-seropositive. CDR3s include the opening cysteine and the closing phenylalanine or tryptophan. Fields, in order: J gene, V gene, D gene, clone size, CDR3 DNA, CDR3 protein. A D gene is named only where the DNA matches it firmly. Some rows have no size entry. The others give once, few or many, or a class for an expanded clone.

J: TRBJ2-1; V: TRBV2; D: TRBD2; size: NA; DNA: TGTGCCAGCAGTGAAGACGGGGGGACCTACAATGAGCAGTTCTTC; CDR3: CASSEDGGTYNEQFF
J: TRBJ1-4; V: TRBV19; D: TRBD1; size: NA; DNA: TGTGCCAGTACCCGGGACAGGGGGCGCGTTGAGGGGAATGAAAAACTGTTTTTT; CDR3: CASTRDRGRVEGNEKLFF
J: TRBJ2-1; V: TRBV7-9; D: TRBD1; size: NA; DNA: TGTGCCAGCAGCCCCGGGTCAGGTGGACAGGGGACCTACAATGAGCAGTTCTTC; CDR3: CASSPGSGGQGTYNEQFF
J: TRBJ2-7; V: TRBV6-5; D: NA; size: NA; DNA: TGTGCCAGCAGTGCGGGGCCCTCCTACGAGCAGTACTTC; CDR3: CASSAGPSYEQYF
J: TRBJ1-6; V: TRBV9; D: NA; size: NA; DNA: TGTGCCAGCAGCGTCTCTGGGGGAGGTAATTCACCCCTCCACTTT; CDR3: CASSVSGGGNSPLHF
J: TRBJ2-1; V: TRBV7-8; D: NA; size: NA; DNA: TGTGCCAGCAGTCGAGGTGGCGATGAGCAGTTCTTC; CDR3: CASSRGGDEQFF
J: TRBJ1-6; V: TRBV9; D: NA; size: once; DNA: TGTGCCAGCAGCGTGGCAGGGAATTCACCCCTCCACTTT; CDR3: CASSVAGNSPLHF
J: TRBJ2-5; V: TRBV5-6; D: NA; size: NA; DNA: TGTGCCAGCAGCCAAGACCGGGCGGGGACCCAGTACTTC; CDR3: CASSQDRAGTQYF
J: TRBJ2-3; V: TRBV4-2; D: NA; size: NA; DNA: TGTGCCAGCAGCCAAGTCTCGGGGGACACAGATACGCAGTATTTT; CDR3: CASSQVSGDTDTQYF
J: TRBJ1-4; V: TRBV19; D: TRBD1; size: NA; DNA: TGTGCCAGTAGTAACCTGCAAGGGGGCGCTTTGGGGAAACTGTTTTTT; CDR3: CASSNLQGGALGKLFF
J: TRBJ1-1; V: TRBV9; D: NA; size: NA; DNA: TGTGCCAGCAGCGTCTTTCGGGGCACTGAAGCTTTCTTT; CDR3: CASSVFRGTEAFF
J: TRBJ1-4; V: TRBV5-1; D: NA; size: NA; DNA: TGCGCCAGCTCGGACAGCGTTAATGAAAAACTGTTTTTT; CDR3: CASSDSVNEKLFF
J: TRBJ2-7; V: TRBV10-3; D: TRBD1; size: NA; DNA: TGTGCCATCAGTGATTCCGGGACAGGGAATCCTAATGAGCAGTACTTC; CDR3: CAISDSGTGNPNEQYF
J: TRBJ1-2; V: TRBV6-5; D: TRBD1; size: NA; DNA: TGTGCCAGCAGTTTTACAGGGGGCGATCAGTATGGCTACACCTTC; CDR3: CASSFTGGDQYGYTF
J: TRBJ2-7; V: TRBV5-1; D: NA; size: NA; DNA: TGCGCCAGCAGCTTGGAAGGGGGCGAGCAGTACTTC; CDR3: CASSLEGGEQYF
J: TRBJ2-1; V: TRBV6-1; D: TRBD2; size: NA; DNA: TGTGCCAGCAGTGAAGCGCACGGTCGAGCGGGGTACAATGAGCAGTTCTTC; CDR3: CASSEAHGRAGYNEQFF
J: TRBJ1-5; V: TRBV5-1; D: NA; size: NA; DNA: TGCGCCAGCAGGGAAGGGAGGCCTTCACACGCCTTTCCCACCCAGCATTTT; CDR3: CASREGRPSHAFPTQHF
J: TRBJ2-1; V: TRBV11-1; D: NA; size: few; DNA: TGTGCCAGCAGCCCTCGTAGTGGGGGGAATGAGCAGTTCTTC; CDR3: CASSPRSGGNEQFF
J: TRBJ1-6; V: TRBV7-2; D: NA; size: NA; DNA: TGTGCCAGCAGCCCTGGACCCAGGGGTCTGTTCGATTCACCCCTCCACTTT; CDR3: CASSPGPRGLFDSPLHF
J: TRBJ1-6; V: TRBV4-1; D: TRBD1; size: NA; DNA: TGCGCCAGCAGCCAATTCGCCCCGGAGGGGGCTAATTCACCCCTCCACTTT; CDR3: CASSQFAPEGANSPLHF
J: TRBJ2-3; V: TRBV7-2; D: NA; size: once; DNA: TGTGCCAGCAGCCGGGACTGGACAGATACGCAGTATTTT; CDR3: CASSRDWTDTQYF
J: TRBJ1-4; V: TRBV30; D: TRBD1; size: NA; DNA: TGTGCCCTGGCCAGGACAGGTCGTAATGAAAAACTGTTTTTT; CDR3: CALARTGRNEKLFF
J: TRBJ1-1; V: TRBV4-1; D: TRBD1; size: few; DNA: TGCGCCAGCAGCCAAATAACAGGGGAGGCTATTGAAGCTTTCTTT; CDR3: CASSQITGEAIEAFF
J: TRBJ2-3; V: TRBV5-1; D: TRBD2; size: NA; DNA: TGCGCCAGCAGCTTGGGGAGACTAGCGGGCACAGATACGCAGTATTTT; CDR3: CASSLGRLAGTDTQYF
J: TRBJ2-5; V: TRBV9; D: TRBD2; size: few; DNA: TGTGCCAGCAGCGTAGAAGGACTAGCGGTGGAGACCCAGTACTTC; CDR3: CASSVEGLAVETQYF
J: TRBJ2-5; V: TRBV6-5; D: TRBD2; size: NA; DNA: TGTGCCAGCAGTTACTCGAGCGGGGTTGAGACCCAGTACTTC; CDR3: CASSYSSGVETQYF
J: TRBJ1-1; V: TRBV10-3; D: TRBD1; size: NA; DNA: TGTGCCATCAGTGTCGAGACAGGGAAGACTGAAGCTTTCTTT; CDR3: CAISVETGKTEAFF
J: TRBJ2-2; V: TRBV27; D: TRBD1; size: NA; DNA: TGTGCCAGCGTCCCGGGACAGGGGTACACCGGGGAGCTGTTTTTT; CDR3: CASVPGQGYTGELFF
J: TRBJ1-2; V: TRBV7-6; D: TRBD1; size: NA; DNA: TGTGCCAGCAGCTTTAGTACAGGGGGCCGGTATGGCTACACCTTC; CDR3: CASSFSTGGRYGYTF
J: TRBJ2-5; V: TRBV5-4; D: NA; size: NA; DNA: TGTGCCAGCAGCCCTCGGACAGTACAAGAGACCCAGTACTTC; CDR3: CASSPRTVQETQYF
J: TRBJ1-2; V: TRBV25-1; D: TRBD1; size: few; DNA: TGTGCCAGCAGTGAGGGGACAGGGGGCAGTTATGGCTACACCTTC; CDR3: CASSEGTGGSYGYTF
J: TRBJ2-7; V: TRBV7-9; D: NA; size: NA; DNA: TGTGCCAGCAGCTTACCGGGAGCAGGGGGTCTCTACGAGCAGTACTTC; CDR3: CASSLPGAGGLYEQYF
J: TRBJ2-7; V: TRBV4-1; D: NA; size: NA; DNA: TGCGCCAGCAGCCAAAGTGCGAGGGAGCAGTACTTC; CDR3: CASSQSAREQYF
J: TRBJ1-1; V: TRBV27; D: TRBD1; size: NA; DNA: TGTGCCAGCGGTGGACAGGGACTTTCCCAAGTCTTGAACACTGAAGCTTTCTTT; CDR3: CASGGQGLSQVLNTEAFF
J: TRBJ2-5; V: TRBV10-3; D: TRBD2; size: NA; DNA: TGTGCCATCAGTAGACTAGCGGGGAGCCAAGAGACCCAGTACTTC; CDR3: CAISRLAGSQETQYF
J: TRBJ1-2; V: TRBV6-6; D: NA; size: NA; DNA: TGTGCCAGCAGAAAACAGGGTACCGAGGATGGCTACACCTTC; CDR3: CASRKQGTEDGYTF
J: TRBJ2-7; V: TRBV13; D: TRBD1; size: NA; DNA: TGTGCCAGCCAGGGACAGGGGGCGCGTGAGCAGTACTTC; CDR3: CASQGQGAREQYF
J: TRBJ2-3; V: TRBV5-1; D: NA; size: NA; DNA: TGCGCCAGCAGCTCAAAAGACCGCTCCGCGGCTAGCACAGATACGCAGTATTTT; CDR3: CASSSKDRSAASTDTQYF
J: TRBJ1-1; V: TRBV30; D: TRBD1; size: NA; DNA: TGTGCCTGGAGTGGACGACAGGGGGCTTTCTTT; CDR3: CAWSGRQGAFF
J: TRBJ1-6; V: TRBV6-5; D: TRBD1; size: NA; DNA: TGTGCCAGCAGTTGGACAGGGGGCCAGGACTCACCCCTCCACTTT; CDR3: CASSWTGGQDSPLHF
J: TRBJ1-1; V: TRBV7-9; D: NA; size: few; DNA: TGTGCCAGCAGCCCGGTGGGGGGGAACACTGAAGCTTTCTTT; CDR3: CASSPVGGNTEAFF
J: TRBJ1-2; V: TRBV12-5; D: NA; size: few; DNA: TGTGCTAGTGGTTTGCAGTATGGCTACACCTTC; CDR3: CASGLQYGYTF
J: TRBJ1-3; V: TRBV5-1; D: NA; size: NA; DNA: TGCGCCAGCAGCTTTTCAGGGTCCTCTGGAAACACCATATATTTT; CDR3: CASSFSGSSGNTIYF